Below, 32 T cell receptor beta chains from the same sample are listed, as sequenced in a study of identical twins. TCRdb fed the 5' RACE reads into MiXCR, producing one record per CDR3 protein. The sample lists 700,000 to 950,000 distinct CDR3 sequences; about 12% were seen once. These same records also appear under a second study, on yellow fever vaccine responses in identical twins.

Source material: PBMCs. These receptors all come from a woman in her late teens or twenties in good health.

This clonotype was observed a handful of times. This chain joins TRBV7-2 and TRBJ1-1, with TRBD1 matching over 9 bases. The CDR3 is 14 residues long. With 4 bases clipped from V and 4 bases from J, the junction kept 4 bases outside the gene matches. CDR1 and CDR2 (germline): SGHTA, FQGNSA. DNA of the CDR3: TGTGCCAGCAGCTCAACAGGGGGCCTCACTGAAGCTTTCTTT. It yields the protein CASSSTGGLTEAFF. The complete variable domain, with remaining parts taken from reference TRBV7-2 and TRBJ1-1, reads GAGVSQSPSNKVTEKGKDVELRCDPISGHTALYWYRQSLGQGLEFLIYFQGNSAPDKSGLPSDRFSAERTGGSVSTLTIQRTQQEDSAVYLCASSSTGGLTEAFFGQGTRLTVV.

This clonotype was recorded a few times. The chain recombines TRBV5-1 with TRBJ2-1, with TRBD2 as a possible D gene (7 bases). The CDR3 contains 16 residues. V lost 4 bases and J 6 bases, leaving 20 bases between the germline ends. CDR1 and CDR2 (germline): SGHRS, YFSETQ. The CDR3 loop reads CASSKSGIRGANEQFF. The CDR3 DNA reads as TGCGCCAGCAGCAAGTCCGGGATCCGGGGGGCCAATGAGCAGTTCTTC.

This clonotype has a handful of counts. This chain joins TRBV19 and TRBJ1-2; no firm D call. The CDR3 consists of 12 residues. Germline lookup yields CDR1 LNHDA and CDR2 SQIVND (reference sequence). V was trimmed by 1 base and J by 8 bases, leaving 8 bases between them. Here the CDR3 reads CASSIGQAGYTF. The DNA of the CDR3 is TGTGCCAGTAGTATAGGGCAGGCCGGCTACACCTTC.

This clonotype has just a few counts. This sequence joins TRBV5-1 and TRBJ2-1; 8 nucleotides align to TRBD2. The trim removed 0 bases at V and 7 bases at J, leaving 6 bases unmatched. The CDR3 loop spans 15 amino acids. Per the germline V gene, CDR1 is SGHRS and CDR2 is YFSETQ. This CDR3 reads CASSLASGGRNEQFF. CDR3 DNA sequence: TGCGCCAGCAGCTTGGCCTCGGGGGGGCGAAATGAGCAGTTCTTC.

A few counts support this clonotype. The V gene is TRBV29-1, the J gene TRBJ2-7; either TRBD1 or TRBD2 may supply D (5 bases each). This CDR3 has 13 residues. Germline CDR1 reads SQVTM; CDR2 reads ANQGSEA. Trimming stripped 3 bases from V and 3 bases from J, with 12 bases between. Written as DNA, the CDR3 is TGCAGCGTTGAGTCAACAGGAGGCTACGAGCAGTACTTC. The encoded protein is CSVESTGGYEQYF.

This clonotype has just a few counts. CDR3 sequence reads: CASSGGLAGQGGELFF. The CDR3, as DNA: TGTGCCAGCAGCGGGGGACTAGCGGGACAGGGCGGGGAGCTGTTTTTT. This chain joins TRBV7-6 and TRBJ2-2, with 13 bases lining up with TRBD2. The CDR3 contains 16 residues. CDR1 and CDR2 (germline): SGHVS, FNYEAQ. V trimming: 5 bases; J trimming: 7 bases; junction bases outside the gene matches: 7.

The rearrangement uses TRBV3-1 and TRBJ2-3; TRBD2 matches 7 bases. The CDR3 extends over 15 amino acids. Germline lookup yields CDR1 LGHDT and CDR2 YNNKEL (reference sequence). V lost 1 base and J lost 4; bases outside the gene matches: 5. The CDR3 spells CASSQVAGAADTQYF. CDR3 coding DNA: TGTGCCAGCAGCCAAGTGGCGGGAGCCGCAGATACGCAGTATTTT.

The chain employs TRBV20-1 and TRBJ2-3, with D unclear. The germline CDR1 and CDR2 sequences are DFQATT and SNEGSKA (reference sequence). This CDR3 contains 8 residues. CDR3 nucleotides: TGCAAGACAGATACGCAGTATTTT. It is translated as CKTDTQYF.

J is TRBJ2-6 and V is TRBV6-1; TRBD1 matches 7 bases. The CDR3 sequence is 16 residues long. The germline V gene encodes CDR1 MNHNS and CDR2 SASEGT. V was clipped by 6 bases and J by 2 bases; unmatched bases: 7. CDR3 nucleotide sequence: TGTGCCAGCAGCCCTTCAGGGGGTACTGGGGCCAACGTCCTGACTTTC. Residues: CASSPSGGTGANVLTF.

This clonotype was counted between two and nine times. This sequence joins TRBV5-1 and TRBJ1-2, with D possibly matching TRBD1 (6 bases). This CDR3 has 17 amino acids. Germline loops: CDR1 SGHRS, CDR2 YFSETQ. V lost 0 bases to trimming and J lost 0 bases, with 15 bases between them. This chain's CDR3 is CASSLVAGDRPNYGYTF. The CDR3 DNA reads as TGCGCCAGCAGCTTGGTCGCGGGAGACAGGCCTAACTATGGCTACACCTTC.

A few counts support this clonotype. This chain joins TRBV7-9 and TRBJ2-5; the D is unclear. The V end lost 1 base, the J end lost 4 bases, and 10 bases lay between the germline ends. The V gene's germline CDR1 is SEHNR and CDR2 FQNEAQ (reference sequence). The CDR3 has 14 residues. The DNA for the CDR3 is TGTGCCAGCAGCTTAGACGCTGGGTCAGAGACCCAGTACTTC. This codes for CASSLDAGSETQYF.

This clonotype was observed at least ten times. The V call is TRBV12-3 or TRBV12-4, the J call TRBJ1-3; D call uncertain. The CDR3 length is 12 residues. V was cut by 3 bases and J by 3 bases, with 3 bases left in between. CDR3 DNA: TGTGCCAGCAGTTTCTTTGGAAACACCATATATTTT. It specifies CASSFFGNTIYF.

This clonotype was picked up many times. The chain uses TRBV12-3 or TRBV12-4 and TRBJ1-2, with unresolved D. This CDR3 is 12 amino acids long. Trimming shortened V by 3 bases and J by 7 bases, and 9 bases separated the two germline ends. The CDR3 nucleotides read TGTGCCAGCAGTTTGATGGGGAGTGGCTACACCTTC. Residues: CASSLMGSGYTF.

This chain joins TRBV7-3 and TRBJ2-2; 14 bases are a match to TRBD2. The V and J ends lost 5 bases and 4 bases, in that order; junction bases with no gene match: 9. The CDR3 runs 18 residues. CDR1 is SGHTA, CDR2 FQGTGA, per germline. This CDR3 reads CASSRGLAGGRSTGELFF. As DNA, the CDR3 is TGTGCCAGCAGCCGCGGACTAGCGGGAGGACGGAGCACCGGGGAGCTGTTTTTT.

The table lists this clonotype with many counts. This rearrangement joins TRBV12-3 or TRBV12-4 to TRBJ2-7; TRBD1 matches 7 bases. After removal of 6 bases from V and 2 bases from J, the junction contained 10 bases not matched to a gene. The CDR3 covers 15 residues. CDR3 in amino acids: CASSQGQFYTYEQYF. CDR3 nucleotide sequence: TGTGCCAGCAGCCAGGGACAGTTCTATACCTACGAGCAGTACTTC.

This clonotype has just a few counts. The V call is TRBV20-1, the J call TRBJ2-2; TRBD1 agrees at 8 bases. This CDR3 is built from 16 residues. From germline, CDR1 is DFQATT and CDR2 SNEGSKA (reference sequence). With V trimmed by 5 bases and J by 5 bases, 13 bases remained unmatched. The CDR3 region has the DNA TGCAGTGCTCCGACGTCCGGGACAGGCGGAACCGGGGAGCTGTTTTTT. Its protein product is CSAPTSGTGGTGELFF.

The sample holds a few counts of this clonotype. CDR3 coding DNA: TGTGCCACCAGCGGAGAGGGGAGGCAGTACGTC. This translates into CATSGEGRQYV. J is TRBJ2-7 and V is TRBV15, with D perhaps given as TRBD1 or TRBD2 (5 bases each). The germline CDR1 and CDR2 sequences are LNHNV and YYDKDF (reference sequence). The CDR3 length is 11 residues.

This clonotype was detected many times. The CDR3, as DNA: TGCGCCAGCAGGCCCACAGGGTCCTCCTACAATGAGCAGTTCTTC. This codes for CASRPTGSSYNEQFF. The V call is TRBV5-1, the J call TRBJ2-1; tentatively, D is TRBD1 (6 bases). The CDR3 has 15 residues. The germline V and J ends were trimmed by 5 bases and 0 bases, with 12 bases remaining between them. CDR1 is SGHRS and CDR2 is YFSETQ in the germline V gene.

The chain employs TRBV20-1 and TRBJ2-2; D not certain. Germline assignment: CDR1 DFQATT and CDR2 SNEGSKA (reference sequence). Trimming removed 3 bases from V and 6 bases from J, with 8 bases in between. The CDR3 runs to 12 residues. Written as DNA, the CDR3 is TGCAGTGCTAGGGTGTTTCCCGGGGAGCTGTTTTTT. Encoded protein: CSARVFPGELFF.

This clonotype was detected only a few times. The CDR3 DNA reads as TGCGCCAGCAGCCCCCAGGGTGGCGTTGGCGACTATGGCTACACCTTC. Its translation: CASSPQGGVGDYGYTF. The chain couples TRBV5-1 to TRBJ1-2; weak D call: TRBD1 (5 bases). Per the germline V gene, CDR1 is SGHRS and CDR2 is YFSETQ. The CDR3 totals 16 residues. Trimming removed 4 bases from V and 3 bases from J, with 19 bases in between.

This clonotype occurred many times. The CDR3 sequence: CASSLGAEVLSYEQYF. CDR3 bases: TGCGCCAGCAGCTTGGGTGCAGAGGTATTATCCTACGAGCAGTACTTC. V usage is TRBV5-1 and J usage is TRBJ2-7; D not resolved. CDR3 length: 16 amino acids. Trimming took off 0 bases at V and 1 base at J, with 14 bases between the two ends. Germline V gene data show CDR1 as SGHRS and CDR2 as YFSETQ.

In its sample, this clonotype was seen a few times. This chain joins TRBV20-1 and TRBJ1-2; 9 bases agree with TRBD1. The ends lost 3 bases at V and 7 bases at J; junction bases unmatched: 6. Germline-derived CDR1 and CDR2 are DFQATT and SNEGSKA (reference sequence). The CDR3 totals 13 residues. CDR3 in DNA: TGCAGTGCTAGGGAACAGGGGGCCGGTGGCTACACCTTC. Translating it yields CSAREQGAGGYTF.

Comment on this clonotype: A much larger clone differs from this one at a single base, so this may be a read error. The rearrangement links TRBV7-7 to TRBJ2-2, with no clear D. Germline V gene sequence: CDR1 SSHAT, CDR2 FNYEAQ (reference sequence). The length of the CDR3 is 14 residues. V was shortened by 1 base and J by 4 bases, with 7 bases between the two germline ends. CDR3 DNA: TGTGCCAGCAGCTTAGAAGTTTCCACCGGGGAGCTGTTTTTT. Amino acid sequence: CASSLEVSTGELFF.

In its sample, this clonotype was seen a few times. The rearrangement joins TRBV6-5 to TRBJ2-7, with 12 bases matching TRBD2. V lost 3 bases, J lost 5 bases, and 11 bases stayed unmatched. Germline CDR1 is MNHEY and CDR2 is SVGAGI. CDR3 length: 17 residues. CDR3 in DNA: TGTGCCAGCAGTTATCTGGGGACTAGCGGGCTTCAGAACGAGCAGTACTTC. Its protein product is CASSYLGTSGLQNEQYF.

Only a few counts were recorded for this clonotype. This sequence joins TRBV5-1 and TRBJ2-5; tentatively, D is TRBD1 (6 bases). Germline V gene lookup returns CDR1 SGHRS and CDR2 YFSETQ. CDR3 length equals 14 residues. The V end was cut by 4 bases, the J end by 2 bases, with 12 bases between. The CDR3 sequence is CASSEQGKQETQYF. As DNA, the CDR3 is TGCGCCAGCAGCGAACAGGGAAAACAAGAGACCCAGTACTTC.

Here the CDR3 reads CASSVASGRDTQYF. DNA of the CDR3: TGTGCCAGCAGCGTAGCCAGTGGAAGGGATACGCAGTATTTT. The chain recombines TRBV9 with TRBJ2-3, with D uncertain. CDR1 is SGDLS and CDR2 is YYNGEE in the germline V gene. The CDR3 runs to 14 residues. The germline V and J ends were trimmed by 0 bases and 6 bases, with 11 bases remaining between them.

This clonotype was found many times. This chain joins TRBV28 and TRBJ1-1; 7 bases agree with TRBD1. The CDR3 consists of 17 residues. J gave up 0 bases and V 7 bases, and 14 bases lay outside the gene matches. In germline, CDR1 is MDHEN, CDR2 SYDVKM. Here the CDR3 reads CASMPFGRGRLNTEAFF. Written as DNA, the CDR3 is TGTGCCAGCATGCCCTTTGGGAGGGGGCGCTTGAACACTGAAGCTTTCTTT.

The chain couples TRBV3-1 to TRBJ2-7; 12 bases map to TRBD2. This CDR3 spans 17 amino acids. CDR1 is LGHDT, CDR2 YNNKEL, per germline (reference sequence). V gave up 4 bases and J gave up 0 bases; unmatched junction bases: 7. The CDR3 DNA sequence: TGTGCCAGCAGCCTCGGGACTAGCGGGCACTCCTCCTACGAGCAGTACTTC. Protein sequence: CASSLGTSGHSSYEQYF.

This clonotype has only a few counts. This chain joins TRBV20-1 and TRBJ1-2; TRBD1 is a possible D gene (6 bases). There are 12 residues in the CDR3. V was clipped by 7 bases and J by 5 bases, with 14 bases between them. Per germline, CDR1 DFQATT and CDR2 SNEGSKA (reference sequence). The chain's CDR3 is CSVRPQGYGYTF. As DNA, the CDR3 is TGCAGTGTTCGACCACAGGGTTATGGCTACACCTTC.

This clonotype appeared many times. V gene TRBV12-3 or TRBV12-4 combines with J gene TRBJ2-3; TRBD2 aligns across 11 bases. The CDR3 is 15 residues long. V shed 6 bases, J shed 3 bases, and the junction held 5 bases outside the gene matches. The CDR3 here is CASRQTSGNTDTQYF. CDR3 DNA sequence: TGTGCCAGCAGGCAGACTAGCGGGAATACAGATACGCAGTATTTT.

In this sample, this clonotype turned up a few times. With a much larger clone just one base away, this may be a read error. The V call is TRBV6-1, the J call TRBJ2-2; D gene uncertain. V lost 4 bases and J lost 6, with 3 bases in between. The CDR3 sequence is 11 residues long. Germline-derived CDR1 and CDR2 are MNHNS and SASEGT. The CDR3 nucleotides read TGTGCCAGCAGTGTATCCGGGGAGCTGTTTTTT. Its protein product is CASSVSGELFF.

In this sample, this clonotype turned up many times. The DNA of the CDR3 is TGTGCCAGCAGCAAGCGGACAGGGGCCAATCAGCCCCAGCATTTT. This gives the protein CASSKRTGANQPQHF. The chain joins TRBV12-3 or TRBV12-4 to TRBJ1-5, with 9 bases fitting TRBD1. The CDR3 contains 15 residues. The ends lost 6 bases at V and 3 bases at J; junction bases unmatched: 6.